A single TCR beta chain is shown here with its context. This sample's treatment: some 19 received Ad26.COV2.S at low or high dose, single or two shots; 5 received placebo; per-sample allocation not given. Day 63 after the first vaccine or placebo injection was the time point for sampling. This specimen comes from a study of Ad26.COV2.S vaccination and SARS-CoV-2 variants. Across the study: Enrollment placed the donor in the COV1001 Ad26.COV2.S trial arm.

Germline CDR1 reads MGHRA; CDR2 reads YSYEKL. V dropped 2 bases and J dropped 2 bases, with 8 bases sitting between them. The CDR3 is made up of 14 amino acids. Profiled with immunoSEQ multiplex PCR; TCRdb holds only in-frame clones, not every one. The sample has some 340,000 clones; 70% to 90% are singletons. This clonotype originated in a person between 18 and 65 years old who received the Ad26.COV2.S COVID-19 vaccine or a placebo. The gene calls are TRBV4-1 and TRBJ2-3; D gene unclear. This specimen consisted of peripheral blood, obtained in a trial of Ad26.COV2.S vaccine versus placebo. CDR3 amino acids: CASSQSANTDTQYF. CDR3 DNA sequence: TGCGCCAGCAGCCAATCCGCTAACACAGATACGCAGTATTTT.